The text below deals with one T cell receptor beta chain. These data are taken from a study of control samples from healthy donors and cancer patients. CDR3 size: 14 residues. Germline assignment: CDR1 LNHDA and CDR2 SQIVND (reference sequence). The V end lost 1 base, the J end lost 8 bases, and 14 bases lay between the germline ends. TCRdb keeps only in-frame clones here, not all; method: immunoSEQ multiplex PCR. The data show 65,000 to 100,000 clones, approximately 87% seen once. This clonotype was obtained from a man between 45 and 60 years old in good health. V and J are TRBV19 and TRBJ1-2, with D possibly matching TRBD1 (6 bases). The sequenced material came from blood. The DNA for the CDR3 is TGTGCCAGTAGTATAGTACGACAGGCTCGAGGCTACACCTTC. Its protein product is CASSIVRQARGYTF.